Shown below are 27 T cell receptor beta chains from a single sample sequenced in a study of cytomegalovirus exposure and HLA in healthy donors (TCRdb year 2017). To prepare the library, the immunoSEQ multiplex PCR assay was applied. The multiplex PCR relied on a mix of 60 forward primers for TCR Vbeta segments and 13 reverse primers for TCR Jbeta segments. Not all clones reach the TCRdb copy of this immuneACCESS table, which keeps in-frame sequences only. Checked studies attribute under half of the gap to unresolved V genes and leave the rest unexplained. The sample table records approximately 210,000 clones; 87% of these occur just once. In total, the top ten clones hold 1% to 1.5% of the sample. Sequencing was done on a sample of PBMCs. All receptors derive from a man in his thirties or forties in good health and CMV-seronegative.

The chain combines TRBV7-6 with TRBJ1-6; D uncertain. Germline lookup yields CDR1 SGHVS and CDR2 FNYEAQ. Trimming removed 5 bases at V and 9 bases at J, with 17 bases between. The CDR3 spans 15 residues. CDR3 amino acids: CASSPEHPWSSPLHF. For the CDR3, the DNA is TGTGCCAGCAGCCCGGAACACCCGTGGAGTTCACCCCTCCACTTT.

The J gene is TRBJ1-2, the V gene TRBV5-4, with 9 bases matching TRBD1. Germline values: CDR1 SGHNT, CDR2 YYREEE (reference sequence). Germline trimming cut 0 bases from V and 7 bases from J; bases unmatched to any gene: 4. The CDR3 length is 14 residues. CDR3 protein: CASSLATGGRGYTF. The CDR3 DNA reads as TGTGCCAGCAGCTTGGCCACAGGGGGCCGTGGCTACACCTTC.

The chain combines TRBV27 with TRBJ1-1; D gene ambiguous. Trimming pared 2 bases from V and 0 bases from J, leaving 7 bases between. CDR3 length: 14 residues. Germline CDR1 and CDR2: MNHEY and SMNVEV (reference sequence). The CDR3 nucleotides are TGTGCCAGCAGTTTACACGGAGTGAACACTGAAGCTTTCTTT. Translation: CASSLHGVNTEAFF.

The V and J genes are TRBV2 and TRBJ2-3, with TRBD1 matching 9 bases. This CDR3 contains 16 residues. Germline assignment: CDR1 SNHLY and CDR2 FYNNEI. With 6 bases clipped from V and 2 bases from J, the junction kept 9 bases outside the gene matches. The CDR3 sequence is CASSPGTGFSTDTQYF. The DNA of the CDR3 is TGTGCCAGCAGCCCCGGGACAGGGTTCTCCACAGATACGCAGTATTTT.

This chain links TRBV5-1 with TRBJ1-1, with D maybe TRBD1 (6 bases). The CDR3 runs 16 residues. Germline V CDR1 and CDR2: SGHRS, YFSETQ. Trimming removed 4 bases from V and 1 base from J, with 17 bases in between. As DNA, the CDR3 is TGCGCCAGCAGCCCCGGCAGGGGTTATTCGAACACTGAAGCTTTCTTT. Its protein product is CASSPGRGYSNTEAFF.

The chain joins TRBV7-6 to TRBJ2-7; the match to TRBD2 covers 11 bases. After removal of 5 bases from V and 6 bases from J, the junction contained 9 bases not matched to a gene. The length of the CDR3 is 15 residues. Germline CDR1 and CDR2: SGHVS and FNYEAQ. The CDR3 DNA reads as TGTGCCAGCAGCCCGGGGGGGACTAGCGGATCCGAGCAGTACTTC. Translation gives CASSPGGTSGSEQYF.

This rearrangement joins TRBV4-1 to TRBJ1-2; 8 positions match TRBD1. Trimming removed 1 base from V and 3 bases from J; junction bases left unmatched: 10. CDR1 and CDR2 from the germline V gene are MGHRA and YSYEKL. The CDR3 has 17 amino acids. This chain's CDR3 is CASSQVRQGQADYGYTF. CDR3 DNA: TGCGCCAGCAGCCAAGTCCGACAGGGGCAAGCAGACTATGGCTACACCTTC.

The V call is TRBV28, the J call TRBJ2-7; 9 bases align to TRBD1. CDR1 MDHEN and CDR2 SYDVKM come from the germline V gene. J gave up 3 bases and V 7 bases, and 7 bases lay outside the gene matches. CDR3 length: 14 residues. The CDR3 sequence is CASTSGQGFYEQYF. The CDR3 coding sequence is TGTGCCAGCACCTCGGGACAGGGATTCTACGAGCAGTACTTC.

Turning to this clone: An end of the junction differs from the germline gene, which may be a read error. V gene TRBV5-4 combines with J gene TRBJ2-1; perhaps TRBD1 as D (8 bases). The CDR3 runs 16 residues. Germline V CDR1 and CDR2: SGHNT, YYREEE (reference sequence). CDR3 sequence (DNA): TGCGCCAGCAGCCAAGAGAGCGGGACAGGCGCCAATGAGCAGTTCTTC. Translating it yields CASSQESGTGANEQFF.

The chain is built from TRBV19 and TRBJ1-2; D gene uncertain. CDR1 is LNHDA and CDR2 is SQIVND in the germline V gene (reference sequence). There are 12 residues in the CDR3. Trimming left V 5 bases short and J 4 bases short, with 8 bases between. CDR3 in DNA: TGTGCCAGTAGTCCCCGAGGCTATGGCTACACCTTC. Protein: CASSPRGYGYTF.

V is TRBV7-2 and J is TRBJ2-3, with 10 bases aligning to TRBD2. Germline V gene data show CDR1 as SGHTA and CDR2 as FQGNSA. This CDR3 contains 14 residues. Trimming cost V 5 bases and J 7 bases; bases outside gene matches: 6. The CDR3 bases are TGTGCCAGCAGCGCTAGCGGGAGTAGAAATACGCAGTATTTT. Its translation is CASSASGSRNTQYF.

J is TRBJ2-5 and V is TRBV4-2, with TRBD2 matching 9 bases. Germline lookup yields CDR1 LGHNA and CDR2 YNFKEQ. This CDR3 spans 15 amino acids. J was trimmed by 2 bases and V by 1 base; bases with no gene match: 2. The CDR3 reads CASSQGLAAQETQYF. The CDR3 bases are TGTGCCAGCAGCCAAGGACTAGCGGCTCAAGAGACCCAGTACTTC.

The J gene is TRBJ2-7, the V gene TRBV28; TRBD2 matches 9 bases. CDR3 length: 14 amino acids. The trim removed 4 bases at V and 2 bases at J, leaving 3 bases unmatched. CDR1 MDHEN and CDR2 SYDVKM come from the germline V gene. CDR3 nucleotides: TGTGCCAGCAGTTCTCCTAGCGGGGCCTACGAGCAGTACTTC. Translating gives CASSSPSGAYEQYF.

The rearrangement joins TRBV28 to TRBJ1-1; D is ambiguous. The germline V gene has CDR1 MDHEN and CDR2 SYDVKM. V was trimmed by 3 bases and J by 6 bases, leaving 17 bases between them. The CDR3 has 15 amino acids. The CDR3 nucleotides are TGTGCCAGCAGTTTTTTATTAGGGAGTTTCGCTGAAGCTTTCTTT. It specifies CASSFLLGSFAEAFF.

This chain connects TRBV28 to TRBJ1-2; maybe TRBD1 (5 bases). The CDR3 runs to 15 residues. V was cut by 4 bases and J by 4 bases, with 16 bases left in between. Germline V gene lookup returns CDR1 MDHEN and CDR2 SYDVKM. CDR3: CASSSPGGEIYGYTF. The CDR3 coding sequence is TGTGCCAGCAGTTCCCCTGGGGGGGAAATCTATGGCTACACCTTC.

This clone occurred once. CDR3 coding DNA: TGTGCCAGCTCACCAGGACAGGGCGGGAATTCACCCCTCCACTTT. Its protein is CASSPGQGGNSPLHF. The chain has TRBV18 and TRBJ1-6; 8 positions match TRBD1. V gave up 2 bases and J gave up 7 bases; unmatched junction bases: 4. Germline assignment: CDR1 KGHSH and CDR2 LQKENI. The CDR3 covers 15 residues.

V is TRBV28 and J is TRBJ1-1; D unclear. The germline V gene has CDR1 MDHEN and CDR2 SYDVKM. The CDR3 totals 12 residues. Trimming left V 7 bases short and J 3 bases short, with 9 bases between. CDR3 sequence: CASNSGDTEAFF. Written as DNA, the CDR3 is TGTGCCAGCAATTCGGGAGACACTGAAGCTTTCTTT. The entire variable domain, with the rest obtained from reference TRBV28 and TRBJ1-1, is as follows: DVKVTQSSRYLVKRTGEKVFLECVQDMDHENMFWYRQDPGLGLRLIYFSYDVKMKEKGDIPEGYSVSREKKERFSLILESASTNQTSMYLCASNSGDTEAFFGQGTRLTVV.

This clone has only a few counts. The chain combines TRBV5-4 with TRBJ2-2, with 10 bases lining up with TRBD2. The CDR3 loop spans 16 amino acids. The ends lost 1 base at V and 7 bases at J; junction bases unmatched: 7. The germline gives CDR1 SGHNT, CDR2 YYREEE (reference sequence). CDR3 in amino acids: CASSLPSGSSYGELFF. CDR3 DNA sequence: TGTGCCAGCAGCTTGCCTAGCGGGAGTTCTTACGGGGAGCTGTTTTTT.

This clone occurred once. J is TRBJ1-4 and V is TRBV5-1, with D hard to call. Trimming left V 1 base short and J 2 bases short, with 6 bases between. CDR1 is SGHRS, CDR2 YFSETQ, per germline. The CDR3 contains 14 residues. CDR3 in DNA: TGCGCCAGCAGCTTGACCGCGACTAATGAAAAACTGTTTTTT. Its protein is CASSLTATNEKLFF. The complete variable domain, with remaining parts taken from reference TRBV5-1 and TRBJ1-4, reads KAGVTQTPRYLIKTRGQQVTLSCSPISGHRSVSWYQQTPGQGLQFLFEYFSETQRNKGNFPGRFSGRQFSNSRSEMNVSTLELGDSALYLCASSLTATNEKLFFGSGTQLSVL.

J is TRBJ1-1 and V is TRBV29-1; 9 bases align to TRBD1. V dropped 7 bases and J dropped 5; count of bases not matched to a gene: 5. The germline V gene has CDR1 SQVTM and CDR2 ANQGSEA. The CDR3 loop spans 12 amino acids. The CDR3: CSAWTGETEAFF. The CDR3 region has the DNA TGCAGCGCCTGGACAGGGGAGACTGAAGCTTTCTTT.

The V gene is TRBV15, the J gene TRBJ2-7, with a weak D call TRBD2 (6 bases). Germline V CDR1 and CDR2: LNHNV, YYDKDF (reference sequence). The CDR3 totals 16 residues. The V end lost 4 bases, the J end lost 3 bases, and 19 bases lay between the germline ends. As DNA, the CDR3 is TGTGCCACCAGCAAGGGTCTCGGGGGAAGAAACTACGAGCAGTACTTC. This gives the protein CATSKGLGGRNYEQYF.

This chain uses TRBV7-9 with TRBJ1-1; no clear D gene. In germline, CDR1 is SEHNR, CDR2 FQNEAQ (reference sequence). V was shortened by 2 bases and J by 1 base, with 5 bases between the two germline ends. CDR3 length: 13 residues. The CDR3 loop is CASSLTQNTEAFF. CDR3 in DNA: TGTGCCAGCAGCTTAACACAGAACACTGAAGCTTTCTTT.

The J gene is TRBJ2-7, the V gene TRBV18, with 9 bases matching TRBD2. The CDR3 loop spans 14 amino acids. Germline V gene data show CDR1 as KGHSH and CDR2 as LQKENI. J was trimmed by 6 bases and V by 3 bases; bases with no gene match: 6. The CDR3 loop is CASSPLAGPGEQYF. The CDR3 coding sequence is TGTGCCAGCTCACCCCTAGCGGGGCCGGGCGAGCAGTACTTC.

The CDR3 DNA is TGTGCCAGCAGCTTAGGTTCTATGGGCAATCAGCCCCAGCATTTT. Its translation: CASSLGSMGNQPQHF. The chain employs TRBV7-2 and TRBJ1-5; D is undetermined. There are 15 residues in the CDR3. V shed 1 base and J shed 2 bases, with 9 bases lying between them. Germline V gene lookup returns CDR1 SGHTA and CDR2 FQGNSA.

V gene TRBV10-1 combines with J gene TRBJ2-2; 7 nucleotides agree with TRBD2. The germline V gene encodes CDR1 WNHNN and CDR2 SYGVQD (reference sequence). The length of the CDR3 is 14 residues. V was clipped by 7 bases and J by 7 bases; unmatched bases: 9. CDR3 DNA sequence: TGCGCCAGCACCCTGCCGACTAGCCGCGGGGAGCTGTTTTTT. Protein product: CASTLPTSRGELFF.

The chain recombines TRBV7-2 with TRBJ1-4, with 7 nucleotides matching TRBD1. Germline loops: CDR1 SGHTA, CDR2 FQGNSA. J gave up 4 bases and V 6 bases, and 8 bases lay outside the gene matches. The CDR3 has 15 residues. The CDR3 is CASRSSRGFNEKLFF. The CDR3 nucleotides are TGTGCCAGCAGGTCGTCCAGGGGGTTTAATGAAAAACTGTTTTTT.

The genes are TRBV11-1 and TRBJ1-6, with D unclear. Looked up from germline, CDR1 is SGHAT and CDR2 is FQDESV (reference sequence). The ends were cut back, 0 bases at V and 10 bases at J, with 10 bases in the middle. This CDR3 has 14 residues. CDR3 DNA sequence: TGTGCCAGCAGCTTAGCCGCCAGTAACTCACCCCTCCACTTT. Its protein product is CASSLAASNSPLHF.